Shown below are 32 T cell receptor beta chains from a single sample sequenced in a study of T-cell reconstitution after alpha-beta-depleted transplantation in children. Preparing the TCRbeta library involved the use of unique molecular identifiers. Each CDR3 protein is one row after TCRdb ran MiXCR on the PCR reads. Among some 200,000 distinct CDR3 sequences listed, around 9.9% were seen once. The sequencing here drew on PBMCs, taken before TCRalphabeta/CD19-depleted stem cell transplant. The receptor source for this set is a child less than two years old with acute myeloid leukemia, due to receive a stem cell transplant.

The sample holds many counts of this clonotype. The V call is TRBV7-2, the J call TRBJ1-3, with no clear D. This CDR3 spans 16 amino acids. Trimming took off 1 base at V and 0 bases at J, with 10 bases between the two ends. Germline CDR1 is SGHTA and CDR2 is FQGNSA. Written as DNA, the CDR3 is TGTGCCAGCAGCTTAGAGGTTACTTTCTCTGGAAACACCATATATTTT. Encoded protein: CASSLEVTFSGNTIYF.

This clonotype was seen many times. This chain uses TRBV29-1 with TRBJ2-3; D may be TRBD2 (6 bases). There are 12 residues in the CDR3. Germline-derived CDR1 and CDR2 are SQVTM and ANQGSEA. Trimming left V 5 bases short and J 0 bases short, with 6 bases between. The CDR3 is CSVSGSTDTQYF. DNA of the CDR3: TGCAGCGTTAGCGGGAGCACAGATACGCAGTATTTT.

This clonotype was seen ten or more times. This chain joins TRBV5-1 and TRBJ1-1; 7 bases line up with TRBD1. This CDR3 is built from 15 residues. V dropped 2 bases and J dropped 5; count of bases not matched to a gene: 9. Germline loops: CDR1 SGHRS, CDR2 YFSETQ. The CDR3 region has the DNA TGCGCCAGCAGCTTAAGACAGGGAGGAAATACTGAAGCTTTCTTT. Protein product: CASSLRQGGNTEAFF. The full variable domain, completed using reference TRBV5-1 and TRBJ1-1, is KAGVTQTPRYLIKTRGQQVTLSCSPISGHRSVSWYQQTPGQGLQFLFEYFSETQRNKGNFPGRFSGRQFSNSRSEMNVSTLELGDSALYLCASSLRQGGNTEAFFGQGTRLTVV.

This clonotype was recorded at least ten times. The rearrangement uses TRBV5-1 and TRBJ1-6; 7 bases line up with TRBD1. Germline lookup yields CDR1 SGHRS and CDR2 YFSETQ. The CDR3 totals 16 residues. After removal of 4 bases from V and 8 bases from J, the junction contained 12 bases not matched to a gene. CDR3 in DNA: TGCGCCAGCAGCGAGGATTCCGGGACAGCAGATTCACCCCTCCACTTT. Its protein product is CASSEDSGTADSPLHF.

In its sample, this clonotype was seen many times. The genes are TRBV4-1 and TRBJ1-1, with a possible D match to TRBD1 (6 bases). The CDR3 is made up of 12 amino acids. Germline V lookup: CDR1 MGHRA, CDR2 YSYEKL. Trimming left V 4 bases short and J 8 bases short, with 11 bases between. In DNA, the CDR3 is TGCGCCAGCAGCCTTCCCGGGACAGAAGCTTTCTTT. Protein: CASSLPGTEAFF.

This clonotype occurred many times. V is TRBV5-1 and J is TRBJ2-1, with 13 bases fitting TRBD2. CDR3 length: 17 amino acids. V was clipped by 0 bases and J by 6 bases; unmatched bases: 6. From germline, CDR1 is SGHRS and CDR2 YFSETQ. The CDR3: CASSLVTGTSGVNEQFF. DNA for the CDR3: TGCGCCAGCAGCTTGGTGACCGGGACTAGCGGGGTCAATGAGCAGTTCTTC.

At least ten counts were recorded for this clonotype. The V and J genes are TRBV20-1 and TRBJ2-1; 8 bases are shared with TRBD2. The V and J ends lost 0 bases and 4 bases, in that order; junction bases with no gene match: 8. The germline CDR1 and CDR2 sequences are DFQATT and SNEGSKA (reference sequence). The length of the CDR3 is 16 residues. The CDR3 protein is CSARDEEVAGYNEQFF. CDR3 nucleotide sequence: TGCAGTGCTAGAGATGAGGAGGTAGCGGGATACAATGAGCAGTTCTTC.

The sample holds many counts of this clonotype. The rearrangement joins TRBV29-1 to TRBJ1-2; TRBD1 agrees at 9 bases. The CDR3 covers 11 residues. Trimming at V came to 6 bases and at J to 4 bases, leaving 0 bases not matched to a gene. Germline CDR1 SQVTM, CDR2 ANQGSEA. The CDR3 sequence: CSVTGGYGYTF. For the CDR3, the DNA is TGCAGCGTGACAGGGGGCTATGGCTACACCTTC.

There are many counts of this clonotype. This rearrangement joins TRBV20-1 to TRBJ2-7; D unclear. CDR1 DFQATT and CDR2 SNEGSKA come from the germline V gene (reference sequence). CDR3 length: 13 residues. Trimming removed 7 bases from V and 5 bases from J, with 18 bases in between. The CDR3 is CSVYPGFEDEQYF. The CDR3 nucleotides read TGCAGTGTCTACCCCGGCTTCGAGGACGAGCAGTACTTC.

There are many counts of this clonotype. The J gene is TRBJ2-3, the V gene TRBV7-9; TRBD2 aligns across 7 bases. CDR3 length: 15 residues. The germline V gene encodes CDR1 SEHNR and CDR2 FQNEAQ (reference sequence). The V and J ends lost 2 bases and 4 bases, in that order; junction bases with no gene match: 6. CDR3 loop: CASSLRGGSPDTQYF. Written as DNA, the CDR3 is TGTGCCAGCAGCTTACGAGGCGGGAGTCCAGATACGCAGTATTTT.

This clonotype has a handful of counts. The V and J genes are TRBV10-3 and TRBJ1-1, with TRBD1 identical over 9 bases. CDR1 and CDR2 (germline): ENHRY, SYGVKD. The CDR3 is made up of 14 amino acids. V was pared by 6 bases and J by 2 bases, with 4 bases of the junction left unmatched. CDR3 coding DNA: TGTGCCATCAGCTCGGGACAGGGAAACACTGAAGCTTTCTTT. Translation gives CAISSGQGNTEAFF.

This clonotype was seen repeatedly, ten times or more. This chain links TRBV2 with TRBJ2-5; possibly TRBD2 for D (7 bases). The ends were cut back, 4 bases at V and 9 bases at J, with 12 bases in the middle. The CDR3 runs 12 residues. From germline, CDR1 is SNHLY and CDR2 FYNNEI. The CDR3: CASSGGRGAQYF. CDR3 nucleotides: TGTGCCAGCAGTGGGGGGAGGGGGGCCCAGTACTTC.

V is TRBV12-3 or TRBV12-4 and J is TRBJ1-2, with 9 bases aligning to TRBD1. This CDR3 is 13 amino acids long. The V segment lost 5 bases and the J segment 11 bases; nucleotides outside the gene matches: 9. The CDR3 sequence is CASSGGTGKWYTF. The CDR3 DNA follows: TGTGCCAGCAGTGGGGGGACAGGGAAGTGGTACACCTTC.

This clonotype was observed many times. This chain joins TRBV7-2 and TRBJ2-5; tentative D call: TRBD2 (5 bases). CDR1 and CDR2 (germline): SGHTA, FQGNSA. Trimming took 2 bases from V and 2 from J, leaving 6 bases between them. The CDR3 sequence is 13 residues long. The CDR3 DNA reads as TGTGCCAGCAGCTTACAGCGGCAAGAGACCCAGTACTTC. Amino acid sequence: CASSLQRQETQYF. Filled out from reference TRBV7-2 and TRBJ2-5, the complete variable domain reads GAGVSQSPSNKVTEKGKDVELRCDPISGHTALYWYRQSLGQGLEFLIYFQGNSAPDKSGLPSDRFSAERTGGSVSTLTIQRTQQEDSAVYLCASSLQRQETQYFGPGTRLLVL.

This clonotype was recorded many times. This chain connects TRBV29-1 to TRBJ2-1; the match to TRBD2 covers 8 bases. The CDR3 runs to 14 residues. The germline gives CDR1 SQVTM, CDR2 ANQGSEA. Trimming removed 7 bases from V and 8 bases from J; junction bases left unmatched: 13. CDR3 bases: TGCAGCGGGCGGGGGGCAGGGGCTAGGGATGAGCAGTTCTTC. Its protein is CSGRGAGARDEQFF.

In its sample, this clonotype was seen many times. V and J are TRBV12-3 or TRBV12-4 and TRBJ2-2; D unclear. The CDR3 sequence is 12 residues long. Trimming cost V 7 bases and J 4 bases, with 7 bases left between them. CDR3 sequence: CASTSFTGELFF. The CDR3 region has the DNA TGTGCCAGCACTTCCTTCACCGGGGAGCTGTTTTTT.

The J gene is TRBJ2-1, the V gene TRBV28, with D hard to call. CDR1 is MDHEN, CDR2 SYDVKM, per germline. V shed 7 bases and J shed 2 bases, with 9 bases lying between them. The CDR3 contains 13 residues. Here the CDR3 reads CASIGYPYNEQFF. The CDR3 bases are TGTGCCAGCATAGGCTACCCCTACAATGAGCAGTTCTTC.

The table lists this clonotype with many counts. V gene TRBV15 combines with J gene TRBJ2-1; D remains ambiguous. In germline, CDR1 is LNHNV, CDR2 YYDKDF (reference sequence). Trimming left V 1 base short and J 3 bases short, with 7 bases between. The CDR3 sequence is 14 residues long. The DNA for the CDR3 is TGTGCCACCAGCAGAGTCCCCCTCTACAATGAGCAGTTCTTC. Its translation is CATSRVPLYNEQFF.

This clonotype was detected many times. This chain links TRBV10-3 with TRBJ2-1; TRBD2 is a possible D gene (5 bases). CDR1 and CDR2 from the germline V gene are ENHRY and SYGVKD. The CDR3 length is 15 residues. The V end lost 0 bases, the J end lost 8 bases, and 14 bases lay between the germline ends. DNA for the CDR3: TGTGCCATCAGTGAGTCCGCTATAGCGTCGGATGAGCAGTTCTTC. Translated: CAISESAIASDEQFF.

This clonotype was recorded at least ten times. The chain carries TRBV28 and TRBJ2-7, with D maybe TRBD2 (5 bases). Germline V gene data show CDR1 as MDHEN and CDR2 as SYDVKM. The CDR3 contains 14 residues. Between the trimmed V and J ends, which lost 3 bases and 2 bases, there was a span of 11 bases. CDR3 coding DNA: TGTGCCAGCAGTTTTGGGAGTTTCGCCTACGAGCAGTACTTC. This codes for CASSFGSFAYEQYF.

This clonotype has a count of ten or more. This rearrangement joins TRBV21-1 to TRBJ1-5; the table's D call, TRBD1, was not checked against the DNA. TRBV21-1 is a listed pseudogene. This CDR3 is built from 15 residues. CDR3: CASSAPGTANQPQHF. The CDR3 bases are TGTGCCAGCAGCGCGCCCGGGACAGCTAATCAGCCCCAGCATTTT.

This clonotype was observed at least ten times. The chain employs TRBV5-1 and TRBJ1-1; 7 bases align to TRBD1. Losses at the gene ends were 4 bases for V and 2 bases for J; bases not matched to a gene: 17. The CDR3 loop spans 18 amino acids. Germline lookup yields CDR1 SGHRS and CDR2 YFSETQ. The CDR3 here is CASSQQGQGRGLNTEAFF. CDR3 nucleotide sequence: TGCGCCAGCAGCCAACAGGGGCAAGGAAGGGGATTAAACACTGAAGCTTTCTTT.

This clonotype was observed many times. V gene TRBV19 combines with J gene TRBJ2-4, with unresolved D. Germline assignment: CDR1 LNHDA and CDR2 SQIVND (reference sequence). The CDR3 spans 13 residues. V gave up 3 bases and J gave up 6 bases, with 9 bases separating them. CDR3 region: CASSMDSLNIQYF. DNA for the CDR3: TGTGCCAGTAGTATGGATAGTTTAAACATTCAGTACTTC.

This clonotype has a count of ten or more. CDR3 residues: CASSLDYPLEQYF. The CDR3 DNA reads TGTGCCAGCAGCTTAGACTACCCTCTCGAGCAGTACTTC. The V and J genes are TRBV7-2 and TRBJ2-7; D uncertain. This CDR3 spans 13 amino acids. Trimming removed 1 base at V and 6 bases at J, with 10 bases between. Looked up from germline, CDR1 is SGHTA and CDR2 is FQGNSA.

This clonotype was detected ten times or more. The gene calls are TRBV7-2 and TRBJ2-1; weak D call: TRBD1 (5 bases). The CDR3 length is 14 residues. Germline CDR1 is SGHTA and CDR2 is FQGNSA. With 1 base removed from V and 4 bases from J, the gap between germline ends came to 8 bases. Here the CDR3 DNA reads TGTGCCAGCAGCTTAGAAAACAGGTACAATGAGCAGTTCTTC. This translates into CASSLENRYNEQFF.

This clonotype was recorded many times. The rearrangement uses TRBV5-1 and TRBJ1-1, with unresolved D. CDR3 length: 13 residues. The germline V gene has CDR1 SGHRS and CDR2 YFSETQ. V was clipped by 0 bases and J by 11 bases, with 14 bases between them. The DNA for the CDR3 is TGCGCCAGCAGCTTGGATGGGATGAGCGAGGCTTTCTTT. Translating it yields CASSLDGMSEAFF.

In this sample, this clonotype turned up many times. This chain uses TRBV14 with TRBJ2-3, with a possible D match to TRBD2 (5 bases). The germline gives CDR1 SGHDN, CDR2 FVKESK. The CDR3 is made up of 14 amino acids. Trimming shortened V by 0 bases and J by 1 base, and 5 bases separated the two germline ends. The CDR3 region has the DNA TGTGCCAGCAGCCAAGATAGCGGCACAGATACGCAGTATTTT. This gives the protein CASSQDSGTDTQYF. The full variable domain, its missing parts supplied by reference TRBV14 and TRBJ2-3, is EAGVTQFPSHSVIEKGQTVTLRCDPISGHDNLYWYRRVMGKEIKFLLHFVKESKQDESGMPNNRFLAERTGGTYSTLKVQPAELEDSGVYFCASSQDSGTDTQYFGPGTRLTVL.

This clonotype has at least ten counts. The J gene is TRBJ1-5, the V gene TRBV19; no clear D. The V gene's germline CDR1 is LNHDA and CDR2 SQIVND (reference sequence). Trimming took off 7 bases at V and 0 bases at J, with 10 bases between the two ends. The CDR3 has 14 residues. CDR3 residues: CASKAGYSNQPQHF. DNA for the CDR3: TGTGCCAGTAAGGCGGGATATAGCAATCAGCCCCAGCATTTT.

This clonotype was seen many times. The chain recombines TRBV11-2 with TRBJ2-5, with 7 bases that match TRBD1. Trimming at V came to 5 bases and at J to 1 base, leaving 10 bases not matched to a gene. Germline lookup yields CDR1 SGHAT and CDR2 FQNNGV. The CDR3 runs 16 residues. The CDR3 bases are TGTGCCAGCAGCCGACAGGGTGGGGGCAGCCAAGAGACCCAGTACTTC. It translates to CASSRQGGGSQETQYF.

In this sample, this clonotype turned up many times. The V gene is TRBV10-3, the J gene TRBJ2-2; 8 nucleotides match TRBD2. Germline CDR1 ENHRY, CDR2 SYGVKD. The CDR3 is 15 residues long. V shed 6 bases, J shed 1 base, and the junction held 4 bases outside the gene matches. For the CDR3, the DNA is TGTGCCATCAGGGGAGCGGGAGTGAACACCGGGGAGCTGTTTTTT. Translated: CAIRGAGVNTGELFF.

This clonotype was picked up many times. This chain joins TRBV12-3 or TRBV12-4 and TRBJ2-1; possibly TRBD2 for D (7 bases). V shed 3 bases and J shed 6 bases, with 18 bases lying between them. CDR3 size: 16 residues. CDR3 protein: CASSFRGDTRGNEQFF. Written as DNA, the CDR3 is TGTGCCAGCAGTTTTCGGGGGGACACCCGGGGCAATGAGCAGTTCTTC.

This clonotype was counted between two and nine times. V and J are TRBV6-5 and TRBJ2-2; 9 nucleotides agree with TRBD2. The CDR3 has 19 residues. J gave up 4 bases and V 2 bases, and 14 bases lay outside the gene matches. Per germline, CDR1 MNHEY and CDR2 SVGAGI. The CDR3 loop reads CASSYERLAGHYGTGELFF. The DNA of the CDR3 is TGTGCCAGCAGTTACGAGCGCCTAGCGGGGCATTATGGCACCGGGGAGCTGTTTTTT.